The 14 T cell receptor beta chains in this list originate from one sample, sequenced in a study of lymphopenia after photon versus proton radiotherapy. Clones were read by immunoSEQ multiplex PCR, and TCRdb kept only the in-frame ones, dropping some. The sample has about 19,000 clones; around nine tenths are singletons. The sequenced sample was peripheral blood, obtained from a patient treated with photon-based radiotherapy. Receptor source: a man aged 55 to 70 with pancreatic cancer.

This clone came up once. V usage is TRBV5-6 and J usage is TRBJ2-1, with 7 bases identical to TRBD1. Germline trimming cut 2 bases from V and 9 bases from J; bases unmatched to any gene: 8. This CDR3 is built from 14 residues. Germline V CDR1 and CDR2: SGHDT, YYEEEE. The DNA of the CDR3 is TGTGCCAGCAGCTTAGGCAACAGGGGCGGTGAGCAGTTCTTC. Translated: CASSLGNRGGEQFF.

This clone was detected a few times. The chain joins TRBV7-2 to TRBJ2-7; D gene uncertain. V lost 3 bases, J lost 3 bases, and 9 bases lay in between. The CDR3 contains 13 residues. Germline assignment: CDR1 SGHTA and CDR2 FQGNSA. CDR3 loop: CASSLSVNYEQYF. CDR3 in DNA: TGTGCCAGCAGCTTGAGCGTTAACTACGAGCAGTACTTC.

The V gene is TRBV7-2, the J gene TRBJ2-3; possible D gene TRBD2, 7 bases. Germline lookup yields CDR1 SGHTA and CDR2 FQGNSA. CDR3 length: 13 residues. Trimming pared 7 bases from V and 7 bases from J, leaving 15 bases between. CDR3 bases: TGTGCCAGCACCCAAGGGGGGGGACATACGCAGTATTTT. Amino acids: CASTQGGGHTQYF.

The chain couples TRBV30 to TRBJ1-1, with 7 bases aligning to TRBD1. The germline CDR1 and CDR2 sequences are GTSNPN and SVGIG (reference sequence). Trimming took 2 bases from V and 1 from J; bases not matched to a gene: 4. The CDR3 has 14 amino acids. CDR3 protein: CAWSRGLTNTEAFF. The CDR3 DNA is TGTGCCTGGAGTAGGGGGCTCACGAACACTGAAGCTTTCTTT. Full variable domain (remainder filled in from reference TRBV30 and TRBJ1-1): SQTIHQWPATLVQPVGSPLSLECTVEGTSNPNLYWYRQAAGRGLQLLFYSVGIGQISSEVPQNLSASRPQDRQFILSSKKLLLSDSGFYLCAWSRGLTNTEAFFGQGTRLTVV.

This chain connects TRBV4-2 to TRBJ1-1, with D perhaps TRBD1 (5 bases). V lost 3 bases and J 1 base, leaving 12 bases between the germline ends. Germline lookup yields CDR1 LGHNA and CDR2 YNFKEQ. This CDR3 has 15 amino acids. CDR3 sequence reads: CASSHNRNQNTEAFF. CDR3 bases: TGTGCCAGCAGCCATAACAGGAACCAGAACACTGAAGCTTTCTTT.

V gene TRBV18 combines with J gene TRBJ1-5; no definite D call. V was clipped by 2 bases and J by 6 bases, with 17 bases between them. Looked up from germline, CDR1 is KGHSH and CDR2 is LQKENI. The CDR3 totals 16 residues. CDR3 DNA: TGTGCCAGCTCACCAGAGAAGGGCGATCGAAGTCAGCCCCAGCATTTT. This codes for CASSPEKGDRSQPQHF.

The V call is TRBV7-8, the J call TRBJ2-7; either TRBD1 or TRBD2 may fit D (5 bases each). This CDR3 has 14 residues. Germline CDR1 and CDR2: SGHVS and FQNEAQ. The ends were cut back, 0 bases at V and 3 bases at J, with 9 bases in the middle. The CDR3 sequence: CASSLARDLYEQYF. CDR3 sequence (DNA): TGTGCCAGCAGCTTAGCTAGGGACCTCTACGAGCAGTACTTC. The entire variable domain, with the rest obtained from reference TRBV7-8 and TRBJ2-7, is as follows: GAGVSQSPRYKVAKRGQDVALRCDPISGHVSLFWYQQALGQGPEFLTYFQNEAQLDKSGLPSDRFFAERPEGSVSTLKIQRTQQEDSAVYLCASSLARDLYEQYFGPGTRLTVT.

The chain links TRBV27 to TRBJ2-2; D could derive from TRBD1 or TRBD2 (6 bases each). Germline V gene data show CDR1 as MNHEY and CDR2 as SMNVEV (reference sequence). V was clipped by 2 bases and J by 7 bases, with 8 bases between them. The CDR3 is 13 residues long. The CDR3 bases are TGTGCCAGCAGTTTAGGGGGGCTCGGGGAGCTGTTTTTT. Protein: CASSLGGLGELFF.

The chain joins TRBV27 to TRBJ1-2, with no clear D. The CDR3 runs to 15 residues. V lost 5 bases and J lost 0, with 13 bases in between. CDR1 is MNHEY and CDR2 is SMNVEV in the germline V gene (reference sequence). The CDR3 reads CASSREVNTNYGYTF. In nucleotides, the CDR3 is TGTGCCAGCAGTAGGGAAGTGAACACTAACTATGGCTACACCTTC.

The rearrangement uses TRBV27 and TRBJ1-2; a weak D match, TRBD1 (5 bases). Germline values: CDR1 MNHEY, CDR2 SMNVEV (reference sequence). Trimming took 4 bases from V and 1 from J, leaving 22 bases between them. The CDR3 has 18 amino acids. The CDR3 here is CASSSASLTGGVNYGYTF. In nucleotides, the CDR3 is TGTGCCAGCAGTTCAGCGTCCCTCACAGGTGGTGTTAACTATGGCTACACCTTC.

The V call is TRBV5-4, the J call TRBJ2-5; 9 bases fit TRBD2. CDR1 SGHNT and CDR2 YYREEE come from the germline V gene (reference sequence). The CDR3 length is 14 residues. Trimming removed 5 bases from V and 1 base from J; junction bases left unmatched: 3. For the CDR3, the DNA is TGTGCCAGCAGACCGACTAGCGGCCAAGAGACCCAGTACTTC. This translates into CASRPTSGQETQYF.

The rearrangement links TRBV9 to TRBJ1-2; no reliable D call. CDR3 length equals 14 residues. Germline CDR1 reads SGDLS; CDR2 reads YYNGEE. V lost 4 bases and J 8 bases, leaving 18 bases between the germline ends. Written as DNA, the CDR3 is TGTGCCAGCAGCCCCAGTTTGTCACTTCGGGGCTACACCTTC. Amino acid sequence: CASSPSLSLRGYTF.

J is TRBJ2-1 and V is TRBV10-3; 12 bases match TRBD2. V lost 5 bases, J lost 8 bases, and 16 bases stayed unmatched. Per germline, CDR1 ENHRY and CDR2 SYGVKD. This CDR3 has 18 amino acids. CDR3 in amino acids: CAISSAPTPSGGADEQFF. In nucleotides, the CDR3 is TGTGCCATCAGTTCAGCCCCTACCCCTAGCGGGGGGGCCGATGAGCAGTTCTTC.

This chain links TRBV7-2 with TRBJ2-5; TRBD2 aligns across 8 bases. CDR1 and CDR2 (germline): SGHTA, FQGNSA. V gave up 7 bases and J gave up 6 bases; unmatched junction bases: 10. CDR3 length: 14 amino acids. The CDR3 region has the DNA TGTGCCAGCAACTACGGGGGGGGTTTGAAGACCCAGTACTTC. This codes for CASNYGGGLKTQYF.